The 8 T cell receptor beta chains presented below share a single source sample, sequenced in a study of T-cell memory formation after mild COVID-19. Via MiXCR, TCRdb re-called the 5' RACE reads, giving one row per CDR3 protein. The data show fewer than 550,000 distinct CDR3 sequences, 15% to 25% seen once. Source material: PBMCs or a T cell subset sorted from them (not recorded which). These receptor sequences come from an adult woman who had mild COVID-19 (a few samples of this study predate the infection). Cell type and time point are not known.

The chain recombines TRBV12-3 or TRBV12-4 with TRBJ2-2; D gene ambiguous. Trimming shortened V by 3 bases and J by 4 bases, and 9 bases separated the two germline ends. This CDR3 is 14 amino acids long. CDR3 loop: CASSFAARTGELFF. The CDR3 DNA follows: TGTGCCAGCAGTTTCGCCGCCCGCACCGGGGAGCTGTTTTTT.

The chain links TRBV7-9 to TRBJ2-1; 9 nucleotides align to TRBD1. The CDR3 length is 16 residues. Germline V CDR1 and CDR2: SEHNR, FQNEAQ (reference sequence). V lost 1 base and J lost 2; bases outside the gene matches: 3. The CDR3 here is CASSLEQGAAYNEQFF. The CDR3 nucleotides are TGTGCCAGCAGCTTAGAACAGGGGGCTGCCTACAATGAGCAGTTCTTC.

This clonotype turned up a few times. V usage is TRBV5-4 and J usage is TRBJ2-1; 7 positions match TRBD1. This CDR3 spans 13 amino acids. The ends lost 3 bases at V and 9 bases at J; junction bases unmatched: 6. From germline, CDR1 is SGHNT and CDR2 YYREEE (reference sequence). The CDR3 DNA is TGTGCCAGCAGCTCCGACAGGGTCCTTGAGCAGTTCTTC. Encoded protein: CASSSDRVLEQFF.

The CDR3 DNA follows: TGTGCCAGCAGCTTAGAATTGGGGGTCACGCAGTATTTT. Its translation is CASSLELGVTQYF. The rearrangement joins TRBV11-3 to TRBJ2-3; possibly TRBD1 or TRBD2 for D (5 bases each). Germline values: CDR1 SGHNT, CDR2 YENEEA. Trimming left V 0 bases short and J 9 bases short, with 10 bases between. The CDR3 runs 13 residues. Supplemented by reference TRBV11-3 and TRBJ2-3, the full variable domain reads EAGVVQSPRYKIIEKKQPVAFWCNPISGHNTLYWYLQNLGQGPELLIRYENEEAVDDSQLPKDRFSAERLKGVDSTLKIQPAELGDSAVYLCASSLELGVTQYFGPGTRLTVL.

In its sample, this clonotype was seen a few times. V gene TRBV20-1 combines with J gene TRBJ1-1, with 9 bases fitting TRBD1. Germline V gene lookup returns CDR1 DFQATT and CDR2 SNEGSKA (reference sequence). The CDR3 consists of 13 residues. The V and J ends lost 5 bases and 6 bases, in that order; junction bases with no gene match: 7. The chain's CDR3 is CSALTGGMAEAFF. CDR3 nucleotide sequence: TGCAGTGCTCTGACAGGGGGAATGGCTGAAGCTTTCTTT.

This chain links TRBV20-1 with TRBJ1-5, with D perhaps TRBD1 (5 bases). V shed 3 bases and J shed 3 bases, with 15 bases lying between them. The germline gives CDR1 DFQATT, CDR2 SNEGSKA (reference sequence). CDR3 length: 15 amino acids. Written as DNA, the CDR3 is TGCAGTGCTAGTGAGGCTGGGGGAAACAATCAGCCCCAGCATTTT. Encoded protein: CSASEAGGNNQPQHF.

The V call is TRBV5-6, the J call TRBJ1-1; maybe TRBD1 (6 bases). This CDR3 is built from 14 residues. Germline lookup yields CDR1 SGHDT and CDR2 YYEEEE. V was shortened by 1 base and J by 5 bases, with 12 bases between the two germline ends. This chain's CDR3 is CASSLSGRGTEAFF. The CDR3 DNA sequence: TGTGCCAGCAGCTTGTCTGGGAGGGGGACTGAAGCTTTCTTT.

The chain employs TRBV9 and TRBJ2-3; D is unclear. Trimming pared 0 bases from V and 9 bases from J, leaving 8 bases between. Germline CDR1 SGDLS, CDR2 YYNGEE. The CDR3 runs 12 residues. The chain's CDR3 is CASSVDVETQYF. The CDR3 nucleotides are TGTGCCAGCAGCGTAGACGTTGAGACGCAGTATTTT. Using reference TRBV9 and TRBJ2-3 for the parts outside the CDR3, the full variable domain is DSGVTQTPKHLITATGQRVTLRCSPRSGDLSVYWYQQSLDQGLQFLIQYYNGEERAKGNILERFSAQQFPDLHSELNLSSLELGDSALYFCASSVDVETQYFGPGTRLTVL.